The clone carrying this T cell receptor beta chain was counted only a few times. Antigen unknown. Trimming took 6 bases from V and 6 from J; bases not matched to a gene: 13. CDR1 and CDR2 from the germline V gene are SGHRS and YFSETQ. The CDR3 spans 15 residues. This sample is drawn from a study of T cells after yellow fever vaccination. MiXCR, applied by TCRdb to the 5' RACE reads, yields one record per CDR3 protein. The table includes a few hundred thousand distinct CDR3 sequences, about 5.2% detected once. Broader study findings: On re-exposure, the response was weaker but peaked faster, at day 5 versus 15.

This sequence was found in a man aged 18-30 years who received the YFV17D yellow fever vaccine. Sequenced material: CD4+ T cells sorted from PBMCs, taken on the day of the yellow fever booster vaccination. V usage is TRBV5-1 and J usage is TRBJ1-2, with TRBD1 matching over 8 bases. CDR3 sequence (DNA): TGCGCCAGCACCCGGACAGGGACAGGAAAGGATGGCTACACCTTC. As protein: CASTRTGTGKDGYTF.